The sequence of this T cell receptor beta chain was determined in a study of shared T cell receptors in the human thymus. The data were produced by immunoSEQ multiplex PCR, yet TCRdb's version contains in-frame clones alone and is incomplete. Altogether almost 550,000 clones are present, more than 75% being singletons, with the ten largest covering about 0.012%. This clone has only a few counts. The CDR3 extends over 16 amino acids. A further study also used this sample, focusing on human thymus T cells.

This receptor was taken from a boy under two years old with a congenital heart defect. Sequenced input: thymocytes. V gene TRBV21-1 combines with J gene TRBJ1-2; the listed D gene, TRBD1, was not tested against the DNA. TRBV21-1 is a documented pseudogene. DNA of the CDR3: TGTGCCAGCAGCAAAGCAGAACAGGGCCCCCCTCGTGGCTACACCTTC. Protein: CASSKAEQGPPRGYTF.